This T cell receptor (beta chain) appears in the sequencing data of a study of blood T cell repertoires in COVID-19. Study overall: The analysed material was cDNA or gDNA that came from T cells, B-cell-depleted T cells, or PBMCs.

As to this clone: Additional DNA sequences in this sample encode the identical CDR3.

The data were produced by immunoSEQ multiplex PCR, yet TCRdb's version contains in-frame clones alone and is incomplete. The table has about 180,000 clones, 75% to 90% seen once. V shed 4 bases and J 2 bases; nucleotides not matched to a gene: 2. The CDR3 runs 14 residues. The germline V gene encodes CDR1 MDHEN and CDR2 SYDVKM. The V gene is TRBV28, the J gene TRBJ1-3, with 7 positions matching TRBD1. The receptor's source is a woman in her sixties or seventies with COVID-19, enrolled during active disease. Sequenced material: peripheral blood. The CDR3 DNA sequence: TGTGCCAGCAGTTCACAGGGGCCTGGAAACACCATATATTTT. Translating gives CASSSQGPGNTIYF.